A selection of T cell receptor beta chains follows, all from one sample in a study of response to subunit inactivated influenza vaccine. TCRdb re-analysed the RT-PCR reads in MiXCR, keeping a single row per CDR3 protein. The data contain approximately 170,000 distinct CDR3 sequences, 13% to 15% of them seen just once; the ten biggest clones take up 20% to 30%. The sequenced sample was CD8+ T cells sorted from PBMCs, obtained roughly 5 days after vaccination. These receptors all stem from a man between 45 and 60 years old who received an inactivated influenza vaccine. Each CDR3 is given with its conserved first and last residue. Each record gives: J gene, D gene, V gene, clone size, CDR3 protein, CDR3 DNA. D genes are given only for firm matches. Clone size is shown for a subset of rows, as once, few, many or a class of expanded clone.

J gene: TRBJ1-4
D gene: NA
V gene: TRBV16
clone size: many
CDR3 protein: CASSQSIQVNEKLFF
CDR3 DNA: TGTGCCAGCAGCCAATCGATTCAGGTTAATGAAAAACTGTTTTTT

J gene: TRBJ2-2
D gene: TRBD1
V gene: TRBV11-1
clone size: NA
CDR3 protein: CASSSTLHARQGANTGELFF
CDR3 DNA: TGTGCCAGCAGCTCAACTCTACACGCTCGACAGGGGGCAAACACCGGGGAGCTGTTTTTT

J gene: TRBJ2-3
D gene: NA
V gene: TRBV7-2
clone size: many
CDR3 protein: CASSLVGGTDTQYF
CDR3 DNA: TGTGCCAGCAGCTTAGTAGGGGGCACAGATACGCAGTATTTT

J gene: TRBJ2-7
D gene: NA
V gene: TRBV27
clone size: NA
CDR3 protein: CASSLTGSSRYEQYF
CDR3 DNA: TGTGCCAGTAGTTTGACAGGCTCCTCTAGGTACGAGCAGTACTTC

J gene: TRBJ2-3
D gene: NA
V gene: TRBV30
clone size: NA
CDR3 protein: CAWSPGIGTDTQYF
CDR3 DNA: TGTGCCTGGAGCCCCGGTATCGGCACAGATACGCAGTATTTT

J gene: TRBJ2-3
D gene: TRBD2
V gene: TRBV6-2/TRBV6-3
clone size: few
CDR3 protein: CASRPRFGLETDTQYF
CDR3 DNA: TGTGCCAGCAGACCCCGCTTCGGACTAGAAACAGATACGCAGTATTTT

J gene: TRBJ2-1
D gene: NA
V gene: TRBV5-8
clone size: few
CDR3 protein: CASSFTGSYNEQFF
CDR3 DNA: TGTGCCAGCAGCTTTACAGGTTCCTACAATGAGCAGTTCTTC

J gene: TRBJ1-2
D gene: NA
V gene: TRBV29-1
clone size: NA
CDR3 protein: CSVEDLGSGGYGYTF
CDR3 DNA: TGCAGCGTTGAAGATCTAGGAAGTGGGGGCTATGGCTACACCTTC

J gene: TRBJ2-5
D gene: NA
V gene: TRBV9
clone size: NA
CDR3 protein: CASSVGSGPGETQYF
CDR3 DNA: TGTGCCAGCAGCGTAGGAAGTGGGCCGGGAGAGACCCAGTACTTC

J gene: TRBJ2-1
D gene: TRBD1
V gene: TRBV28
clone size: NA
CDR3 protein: CASSRDRGPSSYNEQFF
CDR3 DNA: TGTGCCAGCAGTAGGGACAGGGGGCCTTCATCCTACAATGAGCAGTTCTTC

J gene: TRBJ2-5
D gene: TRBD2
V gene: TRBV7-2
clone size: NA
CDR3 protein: CASSSPAGAQETQYF
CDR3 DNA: TGTGCCAGCAGCTCACCAGCGGGGGCCCAAGAGACCCAGTACTTC

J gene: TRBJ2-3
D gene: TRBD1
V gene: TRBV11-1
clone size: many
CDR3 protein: CASSPPLPGQGTDTQYF
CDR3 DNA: TGTGCCAGCTCCCCTCCTCTACCGGGACAGGGCACAGATACGCAGTATTTT

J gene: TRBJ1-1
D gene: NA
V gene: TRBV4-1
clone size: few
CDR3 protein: CASSHKGGADTEAFF
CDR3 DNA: TGCGCCAGCAGCCATAAAGGAGGGGCGGACACTGAAGCTTTCTTT

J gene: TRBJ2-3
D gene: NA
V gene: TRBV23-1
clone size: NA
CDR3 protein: CASSWPSGAEGTDTQYF
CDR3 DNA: TGCGCCAGCAGTTGGCCTTCCGGGGCCGAGGGCACAGATACGCAGTATTTT

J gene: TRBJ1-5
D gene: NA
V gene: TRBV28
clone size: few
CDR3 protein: CASSLYGRDNQPQHF
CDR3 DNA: TGTGCCAGCAGTTTATACGGCAGGGACAATCAGCCCCAGCATTTT

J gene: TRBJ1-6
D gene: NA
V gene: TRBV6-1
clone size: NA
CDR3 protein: CASKIGKLSSYNSPLHF
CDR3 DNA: TGTGCCAGCAAAATAGGGAAGTTAAGCTCCTATAATTCACCCCTCCACTTT

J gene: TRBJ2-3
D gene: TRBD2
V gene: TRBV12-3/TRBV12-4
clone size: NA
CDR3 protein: CAILAASTDTQYF
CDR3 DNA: TGTGCCATACTAGCGGCGAGCACAGATACGCAGTATTTT

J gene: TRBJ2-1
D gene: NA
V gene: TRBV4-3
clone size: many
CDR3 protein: CASSQVVSAYNEQFF
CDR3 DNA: TGCGCCAGCAGCCAAGTCGTTAGCGCATACAATGAGCAGTTCTTC